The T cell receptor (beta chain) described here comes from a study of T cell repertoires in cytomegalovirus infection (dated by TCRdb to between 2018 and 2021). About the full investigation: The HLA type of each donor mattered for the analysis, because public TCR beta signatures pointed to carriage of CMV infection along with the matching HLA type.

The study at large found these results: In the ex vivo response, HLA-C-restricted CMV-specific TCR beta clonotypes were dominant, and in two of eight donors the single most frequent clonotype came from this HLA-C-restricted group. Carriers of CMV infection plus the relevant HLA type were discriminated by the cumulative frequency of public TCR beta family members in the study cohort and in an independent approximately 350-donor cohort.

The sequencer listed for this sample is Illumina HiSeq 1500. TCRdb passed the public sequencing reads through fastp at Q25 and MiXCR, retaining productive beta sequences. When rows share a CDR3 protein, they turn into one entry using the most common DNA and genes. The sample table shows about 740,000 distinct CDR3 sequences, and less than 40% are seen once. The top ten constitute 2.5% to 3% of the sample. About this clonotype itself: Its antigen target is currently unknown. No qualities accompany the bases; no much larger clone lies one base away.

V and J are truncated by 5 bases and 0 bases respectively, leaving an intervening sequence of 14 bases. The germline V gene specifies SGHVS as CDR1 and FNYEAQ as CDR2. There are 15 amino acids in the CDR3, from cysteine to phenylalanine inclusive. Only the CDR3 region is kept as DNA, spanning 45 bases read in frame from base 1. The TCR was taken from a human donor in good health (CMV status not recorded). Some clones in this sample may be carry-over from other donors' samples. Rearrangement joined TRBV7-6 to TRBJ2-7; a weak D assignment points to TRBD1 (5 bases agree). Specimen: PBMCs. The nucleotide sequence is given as TGTGCCAGCAGCGCTGCGCAGACAGTCTCCTACGAGCAGTACTTC. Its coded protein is CASSAAQTVSYEQYF.